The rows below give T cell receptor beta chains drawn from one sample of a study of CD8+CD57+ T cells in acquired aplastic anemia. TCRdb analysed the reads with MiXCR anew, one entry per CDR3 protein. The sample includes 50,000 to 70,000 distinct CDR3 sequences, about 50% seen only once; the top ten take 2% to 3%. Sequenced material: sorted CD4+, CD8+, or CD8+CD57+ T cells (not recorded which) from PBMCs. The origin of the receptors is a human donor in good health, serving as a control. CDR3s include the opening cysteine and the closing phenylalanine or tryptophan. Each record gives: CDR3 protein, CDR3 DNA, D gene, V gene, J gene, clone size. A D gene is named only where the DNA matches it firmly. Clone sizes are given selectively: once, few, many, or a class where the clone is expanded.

CDR3: CASSVGRGRGSSPLHF
DNA: TGTGCCAGCAGCGTAGGACGGGGGCGAGGGAGTTCACCCCTCCACTTT
D: -
V: TRBV9
J: TRBJ1-6
size: -

CDR3: CASSLYRAGRNF
DNA: TGTGCCAGCAGCCTTTATCGGGCAGGGAGAAATTTT
D: -
V: TRBV9
J: TRBJ1-3
size: -

CDR3: CATSARSTGANVLTF
DNA: TGTGCCACCAGTGCCCGCTCGACAGGGGCCAACGTCCTGACTTTC
D: -
V: TRBV24-1
J: TRBJ2-6
size: -

CDR3: CASRRTSVPIANTGELFF
DNA: TGTGCCAGCAGACGGACTAGCGTACCCATTGCGAACACCGGGGAGCTGTTTTTT
D: TRBD2
V: TRBV7-8
J: TRBJ2-2
size: many

CDR3: CASRADSGQPQHF
DNA: TGTGCCAGCAGGGCGGACTCCGGTCAGCCCCAGCATTTT
D: -
V: TRBV2
J: TRBJ1-5
size: -

CDR3: CASSRPTRTYEQFF
DNA: TGTGCCAGTAGTAGACCGACCCGCACTTATGAGCAGTTCTTC
D: -
V: TRBV19
J: TRBJ2-1
size: many

CDR3: CASGGAGNIQYF
DNA: TGTGCCAGCGGAGGAGCTGGGAACATTCAGTACTTC
D: -
V: TRBV9
J: TRBJ2-4
size: many

CDR3: CASSERTIAKNIRYF
DNA: TGTGCCAGCAGTGAAAGAACTATAGCCAAAAACATTCGGTACTTC
D: -
V: TRBV6-1
J: TRBJ2-4
size: once

CDR3: CSARDPIGAGSNTEAFF
DNA: TGCAGTGCTAGAGATCCTATCGGCGCGGGGTCGAACACTGAAGCTTTCTTT
D: -
V: TRBV20-1
J: TRBJ1-1
size: many

CDR3: CASSPASDSLYGYTF
DNA: TGTGCCAGCAGCCCCGCCAGCGACAGCCTATATGGCTACACCTTC
D: -
V: TRBV7-2
J: TRBJ1-2
size: many

CDR3: CASSRILTVKSLNTEAFF
DNA: TGTGCCAGCAGCCGCATTTTGACGGTCAAGTCGTTGAACACTGAAGCTTTCTTT
D: -
V: TRBV11-1
J: TRBJ1-1
size: -

CDR3: CATSRGAGTGSPGYNEQFF
DNA: TGTGCCACCAGCAGAGGGGCCGGTACAGGGTCACCCGGCTACAATGAGCAGTTCTTC
D: -
V: TRBV15
J: TRBJ2-1
size: -

CDR3: CSASTGLGYTGELFF
DNA: TGCAGTGCCAGTACCGGGCTCGGGTACACCGGGGAGCTGTTTTTT
D: -
V: TRBV20-1
J: TRBJ2-2
size: -

CDR3: CASKEGASHEQYF
DNA: TGTGCCAGCAAGGAGGGGGCTAGCCACGAGCAGTACTTC
D: -
V: TRBV6-1
J: TRBJ2-7
size: -

CDR3: CASSLLAGHTDTQYF
DNA: TGTGCCAGCAGCTTACTCGCGGGGCACACAGATACGCAGTATTTT
D: -
V: TRBV27
J: TRBJ2-3
size: -

CDR3: CASSLRDRGQSGANVLTF
DNA: TGTGCCAGCAGCCTAAGGGACAGGGGGCAATCTGGGGCCAACGTCCTGACTTTC
D: TRBD1
V: TRBV11-1
J: TRBJ2-6
size: many

CDR3: CASSSRTVNYGYTF
DNA: TGTGCCAGCAGCTCGCGGACAGTTAACTATGGCTACACCTTC
D: -
V: TRBV5-4
J: TRBJ1-2
size: -

CDR3: CASSPRRGGGYTF
DNA: TGTGCCAGCAGCCCAAGGAGGGGAGGGGGCTACACCTTC
D: -
V: TRBV7-3
J: TRBJ1-2
size: once

CDR3: CASSLGSQGAYGYTF
DNA: TGTGCCAGCAGCTTAGGGTCCCAGGGGGCTTATGGCTACACCTTC
D: TRBD1
V: TRBV13
J: TRBJ1-2
size: -

CDR3: CSANAGLAGIRETQYF
DNA: TGCAGTGCCAACGCGGGACTAGCGGGAATACGAGAGACCCAGTACTTC
D: TRBD2
V: TRBV20-1
J: TRBJ2-5
size: few

CDR3: CASSSGGRSNEKLFF
DNA: TGTGCCAGCAGTTCTGGGGGCCGGAGTAATGAAAAACTGTTTTTT
D: -
V: TRBV28
J: TRBJ1-4
size: few

CDR3: CASRRGQEKTEAFF
DNA: TGTGCCAGCAGACGGGGACAGGAGAAAACTGAAGCTTTCTTT
D: TRBD1
V: TRBV6-1
J: TRBJ1-1
size: many

CDR3: CASSIDRGPGYGYTF
DNA: TGTGCCAGTAGTATAGATCGTGGGCCGGGGTATGGCTACACCTTC
D: -
V: TRBV19
J: TRBJ1-2
size: -

CDR3: CASIIIGFTVAFF
DNA: TGTGCCAGTATTATAATAGGGTTCACTGTAGCTTTCTTT
D: -
V: TRBV19
J: TRBJ1-1
size: -

CDR3: CSFSVLDTTLCSNQPQHF
DNA: TGCAGCTTCAGTGTTCTCGACACAACACTGTGTAGCAATCAGCCCCAGCATTTT
D: -
V: TRBV29-1
J: TRBJ1-5
size: few

CDR3: CATSRDAEGGYEQYF
DNA: TGTGCCACCAGCAGAGATGCTGAGGGGGGCTACGAGCAGTACTTC
D: -
V: TRBV15
J: TRBJ2-7
size: -

CDR3: CASRRGAAGVSEQYF
DNA: TGTGCCAGCAGGAGAGGGGCGGCGGGAGTATCCGAGCAGTACTTC
D: TRBD2
V: TRBV27
J: TRBJ2-7
size: once

CDR3: CATSSGTGTNEKLFF
DNA: TGTGCCACCAGCTCCGGGACAGGAACTAATGAAAAACTGTTTTTT
D: TRBD1
V: TRBV24-1
J: TRBJ1-4
size: once

CDR3: CASSLARPSASTDTQYF
DNA: TGTGCCAGCAGCTTAGCGCGGCCTAGCGCAAGCACAGATACGCAGTATTTT
D: -
V: TRBV7-2
J: TRBJ2-3
size: once

CDR3: CASTSGAGGFTGELFF
DNA: TGTGCCAGCACCTCCGGGGCAGGGGGCTTCACCGGGGAGCTGTTTTTT
D: TRBD1
V: TRBV6-1
J: TRBJ2-2
size: many

CDR3: CASSQTSGASDTQYF
DNA: TGTGCCAGCAGTCAAACTAGCGGGGCATCAGATACGCAGTATTTT
D: TRBD2
V: TRBV7-2
J: TRBJ2-3
size: few

CDR3: CASSRQTGMMNTIYF
DNA: TGTGCCAGTAGCAGACAAACAGGGATGATGAACACCATATATTTT
D: -
V: TRBV19
J: TRBJ1-3
size: -

CDR3: CASSTGTGNNEQFF
DNA: TGTGCCAGCAGCACCGGGACTGGGAACAATGAGCAGTTCTTC
D: -
V: TRBV11-1
J: TRBJ2-1
size: few

CDR3: CATSRDGSSYEQYF
DNA: TGTGCCACCAGCAGGGACGGCAGCTCCTACGAGCAGTACTTC
D: -
V: TRBV15
J: TRBJ2-7
size: few

CDR3: CSGLVGAGAPDEQFF
DNA: TGCAGCGGCCTTGTTGGGGCGGGAGCTCCAGATGAGCAGTTCTTC
D: TRBD2
V: TRBV29-1
J: TRBJ2-1
size: -

CDR3: CSAKGGTSGREADTQYF
DNA: TGCAGCGCCAAGGGGGGGACTAGCGGGAGAGAAGCGGATACGCAGTATTTT
D: TRBD2
V: TRBV29-1
J: TRBJ2-3
size: once

CDR3: CASSRDRRSEQYF
DNA: TGTGCCAGCAGCCGAGACAGGAGGAGCGAGCAGTACTTC
D: -
V: TRBV5-6
J: TRBJ2-7
size: many

CDR3: CARGTSGYNEQFF
DNA: TGTGCCAGAGGGACTAGCGGTTACAATGAGCAGTTCTTC
D: TRBD2
V: TRBV19
J: TRBJ2-1
size: -

CDR3: CSVVPGEQYF
DNA: TGCAGCGTTGTACCGGGCGAGCAGTACTTC
D: -
V: TRBV29-1
J: TRBJ2-7
size: once

CDR3: CASSLLGTAEAFF
DNA: TGTGCCAGCAGCTTACTGGGGACGGCCGAAGCTTTCTTT
D: -
V: TRBV7-3
J: TRBJ1-1
size: -

CDR3: CASTRGTGGRSIGNTIYF
DNA: TGTGCCAGCACCCGGGGGACAGGGGGCCGGTCAATTGGAAACACCATATATTTT
D: TRBD1
V: TRBV12-3/TRBV12-4
J: TRBJ1-3
size: -

CDR3: CATSRDYGLCSGANVLTF
DNA: TGTGCCACCAGCAGAGATTACGGGCTGTGCTCTGGGGCCAACGTCCTGACTTTC
D: -
V: TRBV15
J: TRBJ2-6
size: -

CDR3: CASSSRVQETQYF
DNA: TGTGCCAGCAGCTCCCGGGTCCAAGAGACCCAGTACTTC
D: -
V: TRBV7-3
J: TRBJ2-5
size: -

CDR3: CASRKAGPNQPQHF
DNA: TGTGCCAGCCGAAAGGCTGGGCCCAATCAGCCCCAGCATTTT
D: -
V: TRBV27
J: TRBJ1-5
size: many

CDR3: CASRSPDTQYF
DNA: TGTGCCAGTAGGTCCCCGGATACGCAGTATTTT
D: -
V: TRBV19
J: TRBJ2-3
size: -

CDR3: CASSLAGFGQPQHF
DNA: TGTGCCAGCAGCTTAGCAGGGTTCGGTCAGCCCCAGCATTTT
D: -
V: TRBV11-2
J: TRBJ1-5
size: -

CDR3: CASNCEQFF
DNA: TGTGCCAGCAATTGTGAGCAGTTCTTC
D: -
V: TRBV2
J: TRBJ2-1
size: medium-sized

CDR3: CASTRRGSYEQYF
DNA: TGTGCCAGTACGAGGCGGGGGTCGTACGAGCAGTACTTC
D: TRBD2
V: TRBV19
J: TRBJ2-7
size: once

CDR3: CAISAQVAEQYF
DNA: TGTGCCATCAGTGCACAGGTTGCCGAGCAGTACTTC
D: -
V: TRBV10-3
J: TRBJ2-7
size: once

CDR3: CASSLGGGHYGYTF
DNA: TGTGCCAGCAGCTTAGGCGGGGGCCACTATGGCTACACCTTC
D: -
V: TRBV7-9
J: TRBJ1-2
size: -